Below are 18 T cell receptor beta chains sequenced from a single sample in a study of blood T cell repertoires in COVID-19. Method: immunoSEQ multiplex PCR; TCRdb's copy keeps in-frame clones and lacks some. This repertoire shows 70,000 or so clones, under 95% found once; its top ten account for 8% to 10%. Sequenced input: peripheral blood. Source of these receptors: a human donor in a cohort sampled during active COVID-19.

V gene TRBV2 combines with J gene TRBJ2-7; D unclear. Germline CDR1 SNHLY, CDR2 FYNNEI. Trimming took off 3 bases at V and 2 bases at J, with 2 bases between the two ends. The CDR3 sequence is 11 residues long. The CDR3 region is CASSDTYEQYF. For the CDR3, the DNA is TGTGCCAGCAGTGACACCTACGAGCAGTACTTC. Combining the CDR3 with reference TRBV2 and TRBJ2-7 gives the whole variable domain EPEVTQTPSHQVTQMGQEVILRCVPISNHLYFYWYRQILGQKVEFLVSFYNNEISEKSEIFDDQFSVERPDGSNFTLKIRSTKLEDSAMYFCASSDTYEQYFGPGTRLTVT.

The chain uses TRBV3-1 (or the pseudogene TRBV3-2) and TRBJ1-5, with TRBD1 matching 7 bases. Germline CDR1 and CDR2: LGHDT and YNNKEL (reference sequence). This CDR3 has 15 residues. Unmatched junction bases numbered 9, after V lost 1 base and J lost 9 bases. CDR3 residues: CASSQVGGQGGPQHF. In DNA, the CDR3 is TGTGCCAGCAGCCAAGTGGGCGGCCAGGGGGGGCCCCAGCATTTT.

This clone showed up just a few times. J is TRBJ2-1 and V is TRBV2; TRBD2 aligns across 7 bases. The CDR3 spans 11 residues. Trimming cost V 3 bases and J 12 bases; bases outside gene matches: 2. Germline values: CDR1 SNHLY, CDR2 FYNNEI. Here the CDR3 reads CASSDTGGQFF. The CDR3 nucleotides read TGTGCCAGCAGTGATACGGGGGGGCAGTTCTTC.

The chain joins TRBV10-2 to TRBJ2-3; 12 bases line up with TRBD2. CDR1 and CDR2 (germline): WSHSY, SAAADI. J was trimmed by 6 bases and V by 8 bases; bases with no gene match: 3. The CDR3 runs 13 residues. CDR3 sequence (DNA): TGCGCCAGCCGACTAGCGGGAGAGGATACGCAGTATTTT. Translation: CASRLAGEDTQYF.

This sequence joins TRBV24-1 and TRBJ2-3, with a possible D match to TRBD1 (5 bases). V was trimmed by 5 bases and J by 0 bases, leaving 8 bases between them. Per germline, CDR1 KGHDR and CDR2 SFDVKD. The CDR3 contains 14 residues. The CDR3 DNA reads TGTGCCACCAGTGGAAGGGGTAGCACAGATACGCAGTATTTT. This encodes CATSGRGSTDTQYF.

The CDR3 reads CATSRALGAEDEPQHF. The CDR3, as DNA: TGTGCCACCAGCAGAGCCCTTGGGGCTGAGGATGAGCCCCAGCATTTT. The chain couples TRBV15 to TRBJ1-5; maybe TRBD1 (5 bases). V was shortened by 1 base and J by 8 bases, with 18 bases between the two germline ends. Germline V gene lookup returns CDR1 LNHNV and CDR2 YYDKDF (reference sequence). The CDR3 is made up of 16 amino acids.

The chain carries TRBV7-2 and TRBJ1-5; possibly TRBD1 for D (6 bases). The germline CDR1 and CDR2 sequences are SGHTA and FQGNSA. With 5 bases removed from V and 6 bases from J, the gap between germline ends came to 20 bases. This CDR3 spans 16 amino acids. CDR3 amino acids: CASSPGTIIGGQPQHF. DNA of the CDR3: TGTGCCAGCAGCCCCGGGACGATCATAGGGGGTCAGCCCCAGCATTTT.

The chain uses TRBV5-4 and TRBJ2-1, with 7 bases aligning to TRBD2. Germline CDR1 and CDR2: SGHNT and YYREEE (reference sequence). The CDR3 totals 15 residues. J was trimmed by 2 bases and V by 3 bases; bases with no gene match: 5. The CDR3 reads CASSSAGAPYNEQFF. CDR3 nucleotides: TGTGCCAGCAGCTCCGCGGGAGCTCCCTACAATGAGCAGTTCTTC. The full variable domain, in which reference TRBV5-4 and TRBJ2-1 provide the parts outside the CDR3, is ETGVTQSPTHLIKTRGQQVTLRCSSQSGHNTVSWYQQALGQGPQFIFQYYREEENGRGNFPPRFSGLQFPNYSSELNVNALELDDSALYLCASSSAGAPYNEQFFGPGTRLTVL.

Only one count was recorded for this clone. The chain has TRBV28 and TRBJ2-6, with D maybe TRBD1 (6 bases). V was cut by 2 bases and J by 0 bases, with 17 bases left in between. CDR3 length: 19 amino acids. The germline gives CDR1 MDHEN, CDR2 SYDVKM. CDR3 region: CASSLVGTTGNSGANVLTF. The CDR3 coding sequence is TGTGCCAGCAGTTTAGTTGGGACGACAGGAAACTCTGGGGCCAACGTCCTGACTTTC.

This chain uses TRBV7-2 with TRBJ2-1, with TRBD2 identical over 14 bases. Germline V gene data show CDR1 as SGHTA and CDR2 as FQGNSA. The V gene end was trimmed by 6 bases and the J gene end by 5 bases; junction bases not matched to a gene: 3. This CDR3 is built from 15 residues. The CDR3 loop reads CASRPTSGRDNEQFF. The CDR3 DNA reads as TGTGCCAGCAGGCCGACTAGCGGGAGGGACAATGAGCAGTTCTTC. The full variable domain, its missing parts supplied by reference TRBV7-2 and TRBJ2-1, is GAGVSQSPSNKVTEKGKDVELRCDPISGHTALYWYRQSLGQGLEFLIYFQGNSAPDKSGLPSDRFSAERTGGSVSTLTIQRTQQEDSAVYLCASRPTSGRDNEQFFGPGTRLTVL.

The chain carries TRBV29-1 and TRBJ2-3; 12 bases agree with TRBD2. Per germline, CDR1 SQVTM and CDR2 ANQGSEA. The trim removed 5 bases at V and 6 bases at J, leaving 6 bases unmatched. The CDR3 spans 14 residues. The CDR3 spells CSVQPSGRADTQYF. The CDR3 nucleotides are TGCAGCGTTCAACCTAGCGGGAGGGCCGATACGCAGTATTTT.

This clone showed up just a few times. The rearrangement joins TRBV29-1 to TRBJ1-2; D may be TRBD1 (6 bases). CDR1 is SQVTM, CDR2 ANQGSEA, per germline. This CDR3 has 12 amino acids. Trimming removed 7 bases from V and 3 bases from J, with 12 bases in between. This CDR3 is CSGQGSDYGYTF. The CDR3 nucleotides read TGCAGCGGTCAGGGGTCAGACTATGGCTACACCTTC.

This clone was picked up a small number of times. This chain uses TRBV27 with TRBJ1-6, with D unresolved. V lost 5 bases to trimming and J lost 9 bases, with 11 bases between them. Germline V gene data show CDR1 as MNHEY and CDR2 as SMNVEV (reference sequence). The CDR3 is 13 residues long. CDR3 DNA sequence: TGTGCCAGCAGTCCGGGGATGGGTTCACCCCTCCACTTT. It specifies CASSPGMGSPLHF.

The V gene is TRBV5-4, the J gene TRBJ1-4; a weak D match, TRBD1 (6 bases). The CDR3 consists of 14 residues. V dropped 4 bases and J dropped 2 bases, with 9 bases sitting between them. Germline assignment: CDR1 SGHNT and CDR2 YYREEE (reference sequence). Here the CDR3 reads CASSPGVTNEKLFF. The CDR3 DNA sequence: TGTGCCAGCAGCCCAGGGGTGACTAATGAAAAACTGTTTTTT.

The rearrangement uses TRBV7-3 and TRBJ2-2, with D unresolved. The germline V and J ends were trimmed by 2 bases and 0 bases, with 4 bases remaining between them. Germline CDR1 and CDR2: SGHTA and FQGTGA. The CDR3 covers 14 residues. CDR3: CASSLEANTGELFF. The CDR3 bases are TGTGCCAGCAGCTTAGAGGCGAACACCGGGGAGCTGTTTTTT.

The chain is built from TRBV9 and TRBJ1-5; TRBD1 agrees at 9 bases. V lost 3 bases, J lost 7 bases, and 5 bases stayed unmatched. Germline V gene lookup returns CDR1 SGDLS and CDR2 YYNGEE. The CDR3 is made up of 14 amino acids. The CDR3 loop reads CASSATGGRQPQHF. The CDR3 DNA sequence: TGTGCCAGCAGCGCGACAGGGGGACGCCAGCCCCAGCATTTT.

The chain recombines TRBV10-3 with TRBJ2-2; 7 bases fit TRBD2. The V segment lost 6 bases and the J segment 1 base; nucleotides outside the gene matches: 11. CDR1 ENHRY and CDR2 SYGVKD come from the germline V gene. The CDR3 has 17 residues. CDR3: CAISDTAVAGNTGELFF. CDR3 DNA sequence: TGTGCCATCAGCGACACTGCGGTAGCGGGGAACACCGGGGAGCTGTTTTTT.

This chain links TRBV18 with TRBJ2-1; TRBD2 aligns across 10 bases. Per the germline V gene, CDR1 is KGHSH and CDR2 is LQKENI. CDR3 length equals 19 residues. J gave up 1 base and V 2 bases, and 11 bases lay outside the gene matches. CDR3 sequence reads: CASSPSELAGARSYNEQFF. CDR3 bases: TGTGCCAGCTCACCATCAGAGCTAGCGGGAGCCCGTTCCTACAATGAGCAGTTCTTC.